The rows below give T cell receptor beta chains drawn from one sample of a study of shared clonotypes between healthy human individuals. Assay used: immunoSEQ multiplex PCR; TCRdb lists only in-frame clones, some missing. In the table there are 950,000 to 1,300,000 clones, around 74% of which are singletons. Sequenced input: memory CD4+ T cells sorted from blood. The receptors shown here come from a young man in good health. The CDR3 runs from the conserved cysteine through the conserved F or W. The D gene is left open where the match is weak. The size entry is marked missing in some rows and otherwise reads once, few, many or a size class.

j_call clone_size v_call d_call cdr3_nt cdr3_aa
TRBJ2-5 . TRBV2 . TGTGCCAGCAGTGAGTCGCGACTAGAGACCCAGTACTTC CASSESRLETQYF
TRBJ1-6 . TRBV25-1 . TGTGCCAGCAGTGGGGGACATTCGAATTCACCCCTCCACTTT CASSGGHSNSPLHF
TRBJ2-6 . TRBV4-1 . TGCGCCAGCAGCCAAGTAGGCCTGAGCTCTGGGGCCAACGTCCTGACTTTC CASSQVGLSSGANVLTF
TRBJ1-2 once TRBV27 TRBD1 TGTGCCAGCAGCTCGGACAGGGGGCAGGGTAACTATGGCTACACCTTC CASSSDRGQGNYGYTF
TRBJ1-4 . TRBV27 . TGTGCCAGCAGTTTACGCCCCTACAGGGTACCCAATGAAAAACTGTTTTTT CASSLRPYRVPNEKLFF
TRBJ2-7 . TRBV7-9 . TGTGCCAGCAGCCCACCGGGACGGATTTCCTACGAGCAGTACTTC CASSPPGRISYEQYF
TRBJ2-7 . TRBV30 . TGTGCCTGGAGTTACAGGGCTTACGAGCAGTACTTC CAWSYRAYEQYF
TRBJ1-1 . TRBV11-2 . TGTGCCAGCAGCTTAGGCCTACAGGGTTCCGCTGAAGCTTTCTTT CASSLGLQGSAEAFF
TRBJ1-1 few TRBV30 . TGTGCCTGGACGCCGACTTTTATTTCCACTGAAGCTTTCTTT CAWTPTFISTEAFF
TRBJ1-4 . TRBV18 . TGTGCCAGCTCGCCGAGACGAGGCGGTGAAAAACTGTTTTTT CASSPRRGGEKLFF
TRBJ1-1 . TRBV7-9 . TGTGCCAGCAGCTTAGCCCCTTTGGACACTGAAGCTTTCTTT CASSLAPLDTEAFF
TRBJ2-7 . TRBV7-8 . TGTGCCAGCAGCTTACGACGAAGCTACGAGCAGTACTTC CASSLRRSYEQYF
TRBJ2-7 once TRBV11-2 . TGTGCCAGCAGCTTAACTAGCTCACTTTCCTACGAGCAGTACTTC CASSLTSSLSYEQYF
TRBJ1-5 few TRBV9 TRBD1 TGTGCCAGCAGCTCGGGACAGTTCAATCAGCCCCAGCATTTT CASSSGQFNQPQHF
TRBJ1-1 . TRBV30 . TGTGCCTGGAGTGTACTCCAAGGCGGCCTAGGAGCTTTCTTT CAWSVLQGGLGAFF
TRBJ1-2 . TRBV5-4 TRBD1 TGTGCCAGCAGCCCTGGACAGGGGGCGTACTATGGCTACACCTTC CASSPGQGAYYGYTF
TRBJ2-7 few TRBV19 TRBD1 TGTGCCAGTAGTTCAAACCGGGACAGCTACGAGCAGTACTTC CASSSNRDSYEQYF
TRBJ2-1 . TRBV11-2 . TGTGCCAGCAGCCTACAGACAGGCCGATACAATGAGCAGTTCTTC CASSLQTGRYNEQFF
TRBJ1-1 . TRBV5-1 TRBD1 TGCGCCAGCAGCTTCGGGACAGGTTTGAACACTGAAGCTTTCTTT CASSFGTGLNTEAFF
TRBJ2-1 . TRBV2 TRBD2 TGTGCCAGCAGGGAAACTGTGGGACTAGCGGGAGTAGATGAGCAGTTCTTC CASRETVGLAGVDEQFF
TRBJ2-3 . TRBV4-1 TRBD1 TGCGCCAGCAGCCAAGATAACAGGGGAACAGATACGCAGTATTTT CASSQDNRGTDTQYF
TRBJ2-4 . TRBV4-1 TRBD1 TGCGCCAGCAGCCAAGTCCCTGGGACAGGGACAAACATTCAGTACTTC CASSQVPGTGTNIQYF
TRBJ2-1 . TRBV5-1 TRBD2 TGCGCCAGCAGCTTACGGGGACTAGCGGGGGATGAGCAGTTCTTC CASSLRGLAGDEQFF
TRBJ2-6 . TRBV9 . TGTGCCAGCAGCGTAACGAAAAGATCTGGGGCCAACGTCCTGACTTTC CASSVTKRSGANVLTF
TRBJ1-4 . TRBV18 TRBD1 TGTGCCAGCTCACCATCTGGACAGGGGTCTAATGAAAAACTGTTTTTT CASSPSGQGSNEKLFF
TRBJ2-7 . TRBV6-6 TRBD1 TGTGCCAGCTACGGACAGGACCTGTCCTACGAGCAGTACTTC CASYGQDLSYEQYF
TRBJ2-1 few TRBV5-6 . TGTGCCAGCAGCTTTGCGAATGAGCAGTTCTTC CASSFANEQFF
TRBJ2-5 many TRBV18 . TGTGCCAGCTCACCGGCCTTCCAAGAGACCCAGTACTTC CASSPAFQETQYF
TRBJ2-7 . TRBV2 . TGTGCCAGCACGAATCAGGGAGGTGGCGAGCAGTACTTC CASTNQGGGEQYF
TRBJ2-7 . TRBV2 TRBD1 TGTGCCAGCAGTGCACAGGGGGGAACATACTACGAGCAGTACTTC CASSAQGGTYYEQYF
TRBJ2-1 . TRBV7-2 . TGTGCCAGCAGCTTACTGGCGGCTTTTAGAAATGAGCAGTTCTTC CASSLLAAFRNEQFF
TRBJ1-5 few TRBV2 . TGTGCCAGCAGTGATGGCAGGGCAAGCAATCAGCCCCAGCATTTT CASSDGRASNQPQHF
TRBJ2-1 . TRBV20-1 . TGCAGTGCGGGACTCAGCAATGAGCAGTTCTTC CSAGLSNEQFF
TRBJ1-2 . TRBV19 . TGTGCCAGTAGTATCAAAGGGGCGAATGCTGGCTACACCTTC CASSIKGANAGYTF
TRBJ1-1 few TRBV6-1 . TGTGCCAGCAGTCACAGGAACACTGAAGCTTTCTTT CASSHRNTEAFF
TRBJ2-5 few TRBV30 . TGTGCCTGGAGTCCAGGGACAGAGACCCAGTACTTC CAWSPGTETQYF
TRBJ2-7 . TRBV5-1 . TGCGCCAGCAGCTTGCCATCCTACGAGCAGTACTTC CASSLPSYEQYF
TRBJ2-5 . TRBV18 . TGTGCCAGCTCACCCTTGGGGGAGACCCAGTACTTC CASSPLGETQYF
TRBJ2-7 . TRBV12-2 . TGTGCAAGTCGCTTAGTCCATCCAACAGGGACGCCTATATACGAGCAGTACTTC CASRLVHPTGTPIYEQYF
TRBJ2-5 . TRBV19 . TGTGCCAGTAGTACCTCCGGGCAGCCCAGGAGGACCCAGTACTTC CASSTSGQPRRTQYF
TRBJ2-5 . TRBV6-6 . TGTGCCAGCAGTTACTCCTTTCAAGAGACCCAGTACTTC CASSYSFQETQYF
TRBJ1-3 . TRBV25-1 . TGTGCCAGCAGTGTTCGGGGGAGCTCTGGAAACACCATATATTTT CASSVRGSSGNTIYF
TRBJ2-7 . TRBV28 . TGTGCCAGCAGCGTCGCCACTGACAAGCAGTACTTC CASSVATDKQYF
TRBJ1-1 . TRBV7-9 . TGTGCCAGCAGCCCCTCCCAAACCGGGACGCGGGCTTTCTTT CASSPSQTGTRAFF
TRBJ1-2 . TRBV4-1 . TGCGCCAGCAGCCAAGTGGGGACCCGGCGGGGCTACACCTTC CASSQVGTRRGYTF
TRBJ1-2 . TRBV7-9 TRBD1 TGTGCCAGCAGCTTAGACCGGGACAGGAGCTACACCTTC CASSLDRDRSYTF
TRBJ2-3 . TRBV9 TRBD2 TGTGCCAGCAGCGACGGACTAGTGAGGACTAGCACAGATACGCAGTATTTT CASSDGLVRTSTDTQYF
TRBJ2-3 many TRBV28 TRBD2 TGTGCCAGCAGCCCCGGGACTAGCGGGGGCTATTACACAGATACGCAGTATTTT CASSPGTSGGYYTDTQYF
TRBJ2-5 . TRBV5-6 . TGTGCCAGCAGCTTGCGGGGGGAGACCCAGTACTTC CASSLRGETQYF
TRBJ1-4 . TRBV18 . TGTGCCAGCTCACCACGGGGGGAAACTAATGAAAAACTGTTTTTT CASSPRGETNEKLFF
TRBJ1-6 many TRBV30 TRBD1 TGTGCCGGGACAGGTTCTGTGGGTTCACCCCTCCACTTT CAGTGSVGSPLHF
TRBJ1-6 . TRBV6-1 . TGTGCCAGCAGTGTTGCCCCACCGGGTTCACCCCTCCACTTT CASSVAPPGSPLHF
TRBJ2-7 . TRBV5-4 . TGTGCCAGCAGCTTAGCCAGGGGTGCCGCGGGCGAGCAGTACTTC CASSLARGAAGEQYF
TRBJ2-2 . TRBV28 . TGTGCCAGCAAACCGGGGGACCGAGGTTACACCGGGGAGCTGTTTTTT CASKPGDRGYTGELFF
TRBJ2-7 . TRBV5-8 . TGTGCCAGCAGCTACGGCGCAAACTACGAGCAGTACTTC CASSYGANYEQYF